The rows below give T cell receptor beta chains drawn from one sample of a study of OX40 agonist ivuxolimab in advanced cancers. Assay: immunoSEQ multiplex PCR; the TCRdb copy retains only in-frame clones and omits some. The sample lists tens of thousands of clones; roughly 87% were seen once. The sample consisted of CD4+ or CD8+ T cells sorted from blood, taken in a trial of the OX40 agonist ivuxolimab. The receptors stem from an adult with an advanced solid tumor such as melanoma, head and neck, liver or kidney cancer. Both conserved end residues are part of each CDR3. The D gene is left open where the match is weak. Rows may omit the clone size; those that give it use once, few, many or a size class.

TRBJ2-7 | TRBV4-3 | TRBD2 | . | TGCGCCAGCAGCCAAGACGGGACTAGCGGGAGCTACGAGCAGTACTTC | CASSQDGTSGSYEQYF
TRBJ2-4 | TRBV5-1 | . | . | TGCGCCAGCAGCCCCGATGGACTAGGACAGGGTTCCTGGACTCAGTACTTC | CASSPDGLGQGSWTQYF
TRBJ2-1 | TRBV4-3 | TRBD2 | . | TGCGCCAGCAGCGCTGGACTAGCAATGAAGAGGAATGAGCAGTTCTTC | CASSAGLAMKRNEQFF
TRBJ1-1 | TRBV6-6 | . | . | TGTGCCAGCAGTTACTCGACTGTGAACACTGAAGCTTTCTTT | CASSYSTVNTEAFF
TRBJ2-7 | TRBV13 | . | . | TGTGCCAGCAGCACCCGGACGGACGAGCAGTACTTC | CASSTRTDEQYF
TRBJ2-1 | TRBV7-6 | . | . | TGTGCCAGCAGCTTCCAACCCCAGGAGAGGAGTAACAATGAGCAGTTCTTC | CASSFQPQERSNNEQFF
TRBJ2-5 | TRBV30 | TRBD2 | . | TGTGCCTGGAGTATGATGCTAGCGGGGGGACTAGAGACCCAGTACTTC | CAWSMMLAGGLETQYF
TRBJ1-5 | TRBV18 | . | . | TGTGCCAGCTCAAGGAATAGCAATCAGCCCCAGCATTTT | CASSRNSNQPQHF
TRBJ2-2 | TRBV18 | TRBD2 | . | TGTGCCAGCTCACCGCAGCGGGATTCGTCCGGGGAGCTGTTTTTT | CASSPQRDSSGELFF
TRBJ2-1 | TRBV7-2 | TRBD1 | . | TGTGCCAGCAGCTTAACACTACCCGGGACAGGTCGTTACAATGAGCAGTTCTTC | CASSLTLPGTGRYNEQFF
TRBJ2-1 | TRBV11-2 | . | . | TGTGCCAGCAGCGCCCTCTCGATGACCTACAATGAGCAGTTCTTC | CASSALSMTYNEQFF
TRBJ2-5 | TRBV7-2 | TRBD2 | . | TGTGCCAGCAGCTTAGGGGGCCTAGCGGGAAGGGGTTGGGAGACCCAGTACTTC | CASSLGGLAGRGWETQYF
TRBJ2-2 | TRBV5-1 | TRBD1 | . | TGCGCCAGCAGCACGGGACAGGGCCCCACCGGGGAGCTGTTTTTT | CASSTGQGPTGELFF
TRBJ1-5 | TRBV30 | . | . | TGTGCCTGGAACCTGGATGGCAATCAGCCCCAGCATTTT | CAWNLDGNQPQHF
TRBJ2-3 | TRBV6-4 | . | once | TGTGCCAGCAGTCGAGGTAGCGAAGAGACGCAGTATTTT | CASSRGSEETQYF
TRBJ1-2 | TRBV10-3 | . | . | TGTGCCAGCAGCCCTGAGACAGGAAACTATGGCTACACCTTC | CASSPETGNYGYTF
TRBJ1-1 | TRBV29-1 | TRBD1 | . | TGCAGCGTAGAGGACAGGATCAACACTGAAGCTTTCTTT | CSVEDRINTEAFF
TRBJ2-7 | TRBV29-1 | . | . | TGCAGCGTGGGGAAACCCTCCTACGAGCAGTACTTC | CSVGKPSYEQYF
TRBJ2-3 | TRBV27 | TRBD2 | . | TGTGCCAGCAAAGGGACTAGCGGGATCCGCACAGATACGCAGTATTTT | CASKGTSGIRTDTQYF
TRBJ1-1 | TRBV27 | . | . | TGTGCCAGCAATGGGCTGATGGGGGCGGAAGCTTTCTTT | CASNGLMGAEAFF
TRBJ2-1 | TRBV15 | TRBD2 | . | TGTGCCACCAGTCGGACGGGACTAGCAAGGTACAATGAGCAGTTCTTC | CATSRTGLARYNEQFF
TRBJ2-1 | TRBV7-3 | . | . | TGTGCCAGCAGCTTAACGGGACGGAACAATGAGCAGTTCTTC | CASSLTGRNNEQFF
TRBJ2-7 | TRBV28 | . | . | TGTGCCAGCAGCACCACTAGGGCCCACGAGCAGTACTTC | CASSTTRAHEQYF
TRBJ1-5 | TRBV30 | . | . | TGTGCCTGGAGTGCCTTTTCCCAGGGCATTAGCAATCAGCCCCAGCATTTT | CAWSAFSQGISNQPQHF
TRBJ2-3 | TRBV28 | TRBD1 | . | TGTGCCAGCAGTTTTCCCGGGACAGGGGGTTGGGATACGCAGTATTTT | CASSFPGTGGWDTQYF
TRBJ2-3 | TRBV5-5 | . | . | TGTGCCAGCAGCTCCGAGTGGGACCAAGATACGCAGTATTTT | CASSSEWDQDTQYF